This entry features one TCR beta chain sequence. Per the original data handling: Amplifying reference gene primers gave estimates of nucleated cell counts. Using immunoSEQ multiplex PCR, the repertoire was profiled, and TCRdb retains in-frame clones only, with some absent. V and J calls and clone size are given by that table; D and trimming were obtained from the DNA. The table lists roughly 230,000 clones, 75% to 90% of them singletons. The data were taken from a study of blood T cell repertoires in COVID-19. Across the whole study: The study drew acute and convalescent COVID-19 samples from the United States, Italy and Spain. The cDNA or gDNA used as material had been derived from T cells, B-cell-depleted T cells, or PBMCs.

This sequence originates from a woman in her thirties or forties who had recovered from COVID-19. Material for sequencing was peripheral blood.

The CDR3 sequence is CAISEGQGVSQPQHF. DNA of the CDR3: TGTGCCATCAGTGAGGGACAGGGGGTCAGTCAGCCCCAGCATTTT. This rearrangement joins TRBV10-3 to TRBJ1-5, with TRBD1 identical over 10 bases. The germline CDR1 and CDR2 sequences are ENHRY and SYGVKD. The CDR3 covers 15 residues. Unmatched junction bases numbered 4, after V lost 2 bases and J lost 6 bases.